The 3 T cell receptor beta chains reported below all come from one sample, sequenced in a study of cytomegalovirus exposure and HLA in healthy donors. The primer mix had 60 Vbeta and 13 Jbeta primers. Measured with immunoSEQ multiplex PCR; TCRdb has only the in-frame clones, and not every one. The data hold around 150,000 clones, with about 80% observed a single time. The sample comprised PBMCs. The origin of the receptors is a man between 40 and 49 years old in good health and CMV-seropositive.

This clone has ten or more counts. V gene TRBV18 combines with J gene TRBJ1-5; TRBD1 might be the D (6 bases). V was shortened by 3 bases and J by 6 bases, with 15 bases between the two germline ends. The CDR3 is made up of 15 amino acids. In germline, CDR1 is KGHSH, CDR2 LQKENI. The DNA of the CDR3 is TGTGCCAGCTCACCCCTGGGCAGGGGTACTCAGCCCCAGCATTTT. It codes for CASSPLGRGTQPQHF.

In its sample, this clone was seen a few times. The chain is built from TRBV7-3 and TRBJ2-1; TRBD1 matches 7 bases. Germline V lookup: CDR1 SGHTA, CDR2 FQGTGA. The CDR3 spans 15 residues. The V gene end was trimmed by 5 bases and the J gene end by 9 bases; junction bases not matched to a gene: 13. In nucleotides, the CDR3 is TGTGCCAGCAGCCCCCGAGGGGGCCGCCAAATTGAGCAGTTCTTC. Amino acid sequence: CASSPRGGRQIEQFF.

This clone was observed a single time. V and J are TRBV19 and TRBJ1-2, with unresolved D. The CDR3 totals 17 residues. Germline CDR1 is LNHDA and CDR2 is SQIVND (reference sequence). V was clipped by 5 bases and J by 7 bases, with 26 bases between them. The CDR3 loop reads CASSVPRGTVLFRGYTF. The CDR3 DNA sequence: TGTGCCAGTAGTGTCCCCCGGGGAACGGTTCTATTTCGTGGCTACACCTTC.